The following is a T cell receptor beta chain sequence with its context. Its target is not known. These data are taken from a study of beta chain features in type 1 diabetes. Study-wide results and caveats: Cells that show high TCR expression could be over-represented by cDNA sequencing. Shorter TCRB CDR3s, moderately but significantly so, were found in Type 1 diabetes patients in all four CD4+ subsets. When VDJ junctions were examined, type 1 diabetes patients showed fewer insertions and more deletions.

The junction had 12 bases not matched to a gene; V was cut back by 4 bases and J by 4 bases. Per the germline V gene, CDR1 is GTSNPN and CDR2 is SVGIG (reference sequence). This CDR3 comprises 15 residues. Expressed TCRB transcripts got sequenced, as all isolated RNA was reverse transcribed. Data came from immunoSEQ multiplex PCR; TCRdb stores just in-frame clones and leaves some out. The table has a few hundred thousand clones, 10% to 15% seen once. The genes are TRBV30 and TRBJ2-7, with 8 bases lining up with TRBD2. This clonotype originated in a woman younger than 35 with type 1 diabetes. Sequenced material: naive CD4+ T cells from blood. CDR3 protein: CAWTHSGTGRYEQYF. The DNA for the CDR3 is TGTGCCTGGACTCATAGCGGGACCGGTCGGTACGAGCAGTACTTC.